This record concerns one T cell receptor (beta chain) sequence. The data stem from a study of T cell changes during pregnancy in multiple sclerosis. Profiling relied on immunoSEQ multiplex PCR, and the TCRdb table lists in-frame clones only, not all of them. The repertoire holds approximately 70,000 clones, with about 93% as singletons. CDR3 length: 15 residues. V was pared by 5 bases and J by 0 bases, with 14 bases between. Germline CDR1 KGHSH, CDR2 LQKENI. V gene TRBV18 combines with J gene TRBJ2-7; D is possibly TRBD2 (6 bases). This receptor was obtained from a female donor with multiple sclerosis, enrolled in a pregnancy study. Sequences were derived from CD4+ T cells from peripheral blood mononuclear cells, sampled after pregnancy. DNA of the CDR3: TGTGCCAGCTCATTCGGGACTCCCAACTCCTACGAGCAGTACTTC. Protein sequence: CASSFGTPNSYEQYF. Full variable domain (rest looked up from reference TRBV18 and TRBJ2-7): NAGVMQNPRHLVRRRGQEARLRCSPMKGHSHVYWYRQLPEEGLKFMVYLQKENIIDESGMPKERFSAEFPKEGPSILRIQQVVRGDSAAYFCASSFGTPNSYEQYFGPGTRLTVT.